This T cell receptor beta chain appears in the sequencing data of a study of control samples from healthy donors and cancer patients. Trimming took 7 bases from V and 1 from J, leaving 7 bases between them. Looked up from germline, CDR1 is LNHDA and CDR2 is SQIVND (reference sequence). CDR3 length equals 13 residues. Clones were sequenced by immunoSEQ multiplex PCR, and TCRdb holds only the in-frame ones, with some missing. The table includes 70,000 to 100,000 clones, 70% to 90% detected once. V gene TRBV19 combines with J gene TRBJ2-2, with a weak D call TRBD1 (6 bases). The receptor's source is a woman aged 60-75 years with head and neck cancer. The sample was PBMCs. CDR3 nucleotide sequence: TGTGCCAGTAAGACAGGGAACACCGGGGAGCTGTTTTTT. It specifies CASKTGNTGELFF.